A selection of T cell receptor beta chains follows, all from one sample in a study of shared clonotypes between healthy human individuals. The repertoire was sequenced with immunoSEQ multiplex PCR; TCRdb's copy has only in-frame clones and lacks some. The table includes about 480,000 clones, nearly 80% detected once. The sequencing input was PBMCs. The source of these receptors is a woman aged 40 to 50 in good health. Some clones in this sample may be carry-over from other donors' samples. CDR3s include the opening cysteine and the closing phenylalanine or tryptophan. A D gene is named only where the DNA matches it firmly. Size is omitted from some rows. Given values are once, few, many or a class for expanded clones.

cdr3_nt: TGTGCCAGCAGTCCCTGGTCGCCCGGCAGGGGCTACACCTTC; cdr3_aa: CASSPWSPGRGYTF; d_call: -; clone_size: -; v_call: TRBV6-1; j_call: TRBJ1-2
cdr3_nt: TGTGCCAGTAGTATAGCATTGGGGGGCGCACTCAAGCTGTTTTTT; cdr3_aa: CASSIALGGALKLFF; d_call: -; clone_size: -; v_call: TRBV19; j_call: TRBJ2-2
cdr3_nt: TGTGCCAGCAGTCCTAACAGGGGGCCGGGAAACACCATATATTTT; cdr3_aa: CASSPNRGPGNTIYF; d_call: TRBD1; clone_size: once; v_call: TRBV28; j_call: TRBJ1-3
cdr3_nt: TGTGCCAGCAGTCAGACAGGGGGTTCCCTCGAGCAGTACTTC; cdr3_aa: CASSQTGGSLEQYF; d_call: TRBD1; clone_size: few; v_call: TRBV27; j_call: TRBJ2-7
cdr3_nt: TGTGCCAGCAGTTTAAAGTGGGGCTCCTACGAGCAGTACTTC; cdr3_aa: CASSLKWGSYEQYF; d_call: -; clone_size: few; v_call: TRBV28; j_call: TRBJ2-7
cdr3_nt: TGTGCCAGCAGCTTATCCTCTGGAAACACCATATATTTT; cdr3_aa: CASSLSSGNTIYF; d_call: -; clone_size: -; v_call: TRBV7-9; j_call: TRBJ1-3
cdr3_nt: TGTGCCAGTGGGGGACTAGCGGGAAACTCTGAGCAGTTCTTC; cdr3_aa: CASGGLAGNSEQFF; d_call: TRBD2; clone_size: -; v_call: TRBV19; j_call: TRBJ2-1
cdr3_nt: TGTGCCAGCTCACTGGGTTGGAATAGTGAAAAACTGTTTTTT; cdr3_aa: CASSLGWNSEKLFF; d_call: -; clone_size: -; v_call: TRBV5-5; j_call: TRBJ1-4
cdr3_nt: TGTGCCAGCAGTAGAATTCCCCAGGGTGAAGCTTTCTTT; cdr3_aa: CASSRIPQGEAFF; d_call: -; clone_size: -; v_call: TRBV2; j_call: TRBJ1-1
cdr3_nt: TGTGCCAGCAGTCTAGACAGGGCAGAGACCCAGTACTTC; cdr3_aa: CASSLDRAETQYF; d_call: TRBD1; clone_size: -; v_call: TRBV2; j_call: TRBJ2-5
cdr3_nt: TGTGCCAGCAGTTTGGGACAGGCGAACAATGAGCAGTTCTTC; cdr3_aa: CASSLGQANNEQFF; d_call: TRBD1; clone_size: -; v_call: TRBV28; j_call: TRBJ2-1
cdr3_nt: TGCAGCGTTGAGGGACAGCTAGCCTACGAGCAGTACTTC; cdr3_aa: CSVEGQLAYEQYF; d_call: TRBD1; clone_size: few; v_call: TRBV29-1; j_call: TRBJ2-7
cdr3_nt: TGTGCCAGCTCACCACCGTTGGGGGGGTGGGCTGAAGCTTTCTTT; cdr3_aa: CASSPPLGGWAEAFF; d_call: -; clone_size: -; v_call: TRBV18; j_call: TRBJ1-1
cdr3_nt: TGCGCCAGCAGCCCCCGGGTAGCGGGAGGTGAGCAGTACTTC; cdr3_aa: CASSPRVAGGEQYF; d_call: TRBD2; clone_size: many; v_call: TRBV4-1; j_call: TRBJ2-7
cdr3_nt: TGTGCCAGCAGTTTCCACCCCATAGGAGCCAGTGCGCAGTATTTT; cdr3_aa: CASSFHPIGASAQYF; d_call: -; clone_size: once; v_call: TRBV27; j_call: TRBJ2-3
cdr3_nt: TGTGCCAGCAGCTTAGGGGTGGGAGCGGGGTCACTCAATGAGCAGTTCTTC; cdr3_aa: CASSLGVGAGSLNEQFF; d_call: TRBD2; clone_size: -; v_call: TRBV7-7; j_call: TRBJ2-1
cdr3_nt: TGTGCCAGCAGTTCCCTAGACAGAAATTACGAGCAGTACTTC; cdr3_aa: CASSSLDRNYEQYF; d_call: -; clone_size: -; v_call: TRBV6-6; j_call: TRBJ2-7
cdr3_nt: TGTGCCAGCAGCTTGTGGCGACAGTCCTACGAGCAGTACTTC; cdr3_aa: CASSLWRQSYEQYF; d_call: -; clone_size: -; v_call: TRBV7-9; j_call: TRBJ2-7
cdr3_nt: TGTGCCAGCAGCTCCACAGGGCACAACGAAAAACTGTTTTTT; cdr3_aa: CASSSTGHNEKLFF; d_call: -; clone_size: many; v_call: TRBV5-5; j_call: TRBJ1-4